The source of this T cell receptor beta chain is a study of CD8 T cells in Susac syndrome. Study as a whole: There were about six sequenced Susac syndrome patients with active disease and fewer than 10 in remission. At the time their blood was drawn, patients with Susac syndrome were either therapy-naive, on corticosteroids (with some of them also receiving intravenous immunoglobulin), or on intravenous immunoglobulin alone.

Random hexamers primed reverse transcription of about 0.45 to 1 ug RNA. Amplification of TCR beta CDR3 spanned 54 Vbeta and 13 Jbeta via immunoSEQ multiplex PCR. TCRdb fed the immunoSEQ multiplex PCR reads into MiXCR, producing one record per CDR3 protein. The table lists hundreds of thousands of distinct CDR3 sequences, 94% of them singletons, with 0.15% to 0.2% in the top ten. Trimming shortened V by 0 bases and J by 1 base, and 10 bases separated the two germline ends. CDR1 is SGHTA, CDR2 FQGNSA, per germline. CDR3 length: 16 amino acids. This clonotype was observed once. The source is a human donor with Susac syndrome. The sample taken for sequencing was CD4+ T cells from PBMCs. The chain joins TRBV7-2 to TRBJ1-3, with no clear D. The CDR3 protein is CASSLAGEASGNTIYF. In DNA, the CDR3 is TGTGCCAGCAGCTTAGCCGGGGAGGCTTCTGGAAACACCATATATTTT.